The subject of this entry is one T cell receptor (beta chain). As yet, its antigen is unknown. These data belong to a study of cytomegalovirus exposure and HLA in healthy donors. Study results and limitations: Other equally common chains were less clonally expanded than HLA-associated TCR beta chains, a later analysis showed. A few V segments could not be told apart, such as TRBV6-2 and TRBV6-3, and were left out.

Primers for the PCR totalled 60 Vbeta and 13 Jbeta. Repertoires were generated with immunoSEQ multiplex PCR, while TCRdb's copy carries only in-frame clones and drops some. The sample records around 130,000 clones, more than 80% being singletons. With V trimmed by 2 bases and J by 6 bases, 4 bases remained unmatched. There are 13 residues in the CDR3. Germline V lookup: CDR1 SGHNT, CDR2 YYREEE (reference sequence). Donors showed nominal health when sampled, although they likely had unrecorded immune exposures. This TCR was sampled from a woman aged 25 to 39 in good health and CMV-seropositive. The chain combines TRBV5-4 with TRBJ1-2, with 7 bases matching TRBD1. The source material was PBMCs. CDR3 DNA: TGTGCCAGCAGCTTTGACAGGGAGGATGGCTACACCTTC. It is translated as CASSFDREDGYTF.